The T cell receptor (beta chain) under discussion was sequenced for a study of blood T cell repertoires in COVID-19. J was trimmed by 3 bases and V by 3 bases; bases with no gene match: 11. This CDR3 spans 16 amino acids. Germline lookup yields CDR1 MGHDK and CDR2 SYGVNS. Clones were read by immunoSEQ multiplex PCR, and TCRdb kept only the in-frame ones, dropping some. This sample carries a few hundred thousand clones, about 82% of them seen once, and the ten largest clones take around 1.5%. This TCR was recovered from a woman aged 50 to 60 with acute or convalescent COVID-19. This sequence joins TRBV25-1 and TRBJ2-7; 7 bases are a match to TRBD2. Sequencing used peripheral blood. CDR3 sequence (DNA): TGTGCCAGCAGTGACGGTGCGGGAGTAAGGGGCTACGAGCAGTACTTC. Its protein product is CASSDGAGVRGYEQYF.